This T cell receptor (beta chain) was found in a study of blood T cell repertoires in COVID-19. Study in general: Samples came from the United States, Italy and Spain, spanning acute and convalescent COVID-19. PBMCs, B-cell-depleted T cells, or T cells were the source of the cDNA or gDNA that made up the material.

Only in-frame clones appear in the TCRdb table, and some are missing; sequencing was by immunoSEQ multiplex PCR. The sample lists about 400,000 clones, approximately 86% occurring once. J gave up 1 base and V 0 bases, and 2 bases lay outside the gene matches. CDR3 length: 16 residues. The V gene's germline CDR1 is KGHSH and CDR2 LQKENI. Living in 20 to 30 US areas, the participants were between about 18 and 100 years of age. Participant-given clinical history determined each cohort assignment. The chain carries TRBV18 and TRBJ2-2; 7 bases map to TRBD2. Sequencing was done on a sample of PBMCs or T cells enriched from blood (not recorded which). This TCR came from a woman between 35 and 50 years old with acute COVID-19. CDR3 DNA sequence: TGTGCCAGCTCACCACCGAGCGGGGAGAACACCGGGGAGCTGTTTTTT. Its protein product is CASSPPSGENTGELFF.